This T cell receptor beta chain was recorded in a study of OX40 agonist ivuxolimab in advanced cancers. With 4 bases clipped from V and 8 bases from J, the junction kept 5 bases outside the gene matches. The CDR3 runs 15 residues. In germline, CDR1 is KGHSH, CDR2 LQKENI. General study results and limits: Among the least clonally expanded were partial responders at 0.1-3.0 mg/kg.

Sequenced by immunoSEQ multiplex PCR; TCRdb stores in-frame clones only, minus some. The sample yields under 95,000 clones, more than 75% seen once. About this clone: Its antigen is unknown.

The sequence was collected from an adult with an advanced solid tumor such as melanoma, head and neck, liver or kidney cancer. The material was CD4+ or CD8+ T cells sorted from blood, obtained in a trial of the OX40 agonist ivuxolimab. V is TRBV18 and J is TRBJ1-4; 12 bases line up with TRBD1. The CDR3 is CASSLGQGAKEKLFF. The DNA for the CDR3 is TGTGCCAGCTCACTGGGACAGGGGGCGAAAGAAAAACTGTTTTTT.